This T cell receptor (beta chain) was sequenced in a study of cytotoxic CD8 clonotypes in ibrutinib-treated CLL. As for the study in general: Once patients had received a median about eleven months of treatment, range 6 to 36, response samples were obtained.

The method was immunoSEQ multiplex PCR; TCRdb's version includes in-frame clones alone and lacks a portion of them. The sample has roughly 180,000 clones, approximately 68% seen once. This CDR3 region has 14 residues. From germline, CDR1 is MNHEY and CDR2 SVGAGI. The V end was cut by 8 bases, the J end by 0 bases, with 11 bases between. A note on this clone: The antigen is not known.

Study-wide results and limits: Clonality showed a rise at ibrutinib response that reversed toward baseline at progression.

The source of this sequence is a human donor with chronic lymphocytic leukemia. This chain joins TRBV6-5 and TRBJ1-5; D uncertain. Source: PBMCs, taken after 24 months of ibrutinib treatment. CDR3 loop: CASGSSNSNQPQHF. CDR3 nucleotides: TGTGCCAGCGGGAGTAGTAATAGCAATCAGCCCCAGCATTTT.